The source of this T cell receptor (beta chain) is a study of pediatric ulcerative colitis (dated by TCRdb to between 2017 and 2020). Study-level background: Pancolitis was present in several ulcerative colitis patients and left-sided colitis in two, and histology consistent with ulcerative colitis was found in all of these patients. Nine or ten newly diagnosed, treatment-naive pediatric ulcerative colitis patients and four non-IBD control children each provided paired blood and rectal samples. By Pediatric Ulcerative Colitis Activity Index, mild disease was classified in two patients, moderate disease in four and acute severe colitis in three. The paper as a whole reports these results and caveats: The healthy control group was small, consisting of only four individuals. A couple of rectal CDR3 clonotypes were found in every ulcerative colitis patient but in no control. Clonal overlap between a subject's own blood and rectum was significantly greater in ulcerative colitis patients than in controls, which suggests more T cell trafficking to inflamed tissue. T cells from blood may have been included in the rectal pinch biopsies, particularly in patients with overt colitis. For technical reasons, substantially fewer templates were yielded by the blood samples of a couple of patients, and these blood samples were excluded from blood-rectal overlap analysis. Rectal repertoire features separated controls, mild-moderate and acute severe colitis patients; acute severe colitis showed reduced rectal diversity due to clonal expansions. Because the repertoires came from total lymphocyte DNA, rare subsets such as regulatory T cells may have patterns that are not reflected.

Through the immunoSEQ TRB Survey service, multiplex V and J primers were used to amplify rearranged CDR3 beta regions from genomic DNA. To keep sequencing depth the same across samples, survey-level depth of up to 500,000 reads per sample was applied. Libraries were purified and pooled, and sequencing was performed on Illumina technology. In the original analysis: Productive clonality, sample overlap, pairwise scatters, CDR3 beta length, V/D/J gene usage and productiveness were all assessed with the immunoSEQ online tools. Calculated diversity was the number of unique rearrangements divided by total templates times 100; Shannon and Simpson indices were also computed. For principal component analysis, Z-score normalized data were analyzed with the R prcomp function and the ggbiplot package. Morisita's index was used to measure clonal overlap between blood and rectum within each subject. TCRdb's version of the immuneACCESS table is confined to in-frame rearrangements and falls short of the full clone set. An unresolved V gene accounts for under half of the shortfall where checked; the remainder is of unknown origin. From that table come the V and J calls and clone size; the DNA was used to work out D and trimming. This sample has around 36,000 clones in its table, and 80% to 85% of those were observed once. The ten largest clones represent 1.1% of the sample.

During colonoscopy, one to two rectal pinch biopsies were obtained for research purposes. Ulcerative colitis patients had received no immunosuppressive medication before the diagnostic colonoscopy. Before DNA isolation, rectal biopsies were subjected to proteinase K digestion. The Wizard kit (Promega) was used to extract genomic DNA from the blood and intestinal samples. From cysteine to phenylalanine, the CDR3 is 14 amino acids long. Only the CDR3 DNA is retained, 42 bases long and in frame from the first base. As encoded in the germline V gene, CDR1 is MGHRA while CDR2 is YSYEKL. Germline trimming: 1 base from V, 5 bases from J; junction bases outside gene matches: 3. This clone was found once. Its antigen is currently not known. No much larger clone is present one base from it, and per-base qualities are unavailable.

The sequence derives from a boy younger than 18 with mild ulcerative colitis. Recombination connected TRBV4-1 to TRBJ2-5; 8 central nucleotides agree with TRBD1. The sample was gut tissue. CDR3 region: CASSQAGQVETQYF. At the DNA level, the sequence is TGCGCCAGCAGCCAAGCGGGACAGGTGGAGACCCAGTACTTC.